The T cell receptor beta chain under discussion was sequenced for a study of CD8+CD57+ T cells in acquired aplastic anemia. CDR3 length: 15 amino acids. CDR1 ENHRY and CDR2 SYGVKD come from the germline V gene. V was clipped by 4 bases and J by 6 bases; unmatched bases: 10. TCR beta VDJ and CDR3 profiles were obtained from a genomic DNA template. TCRdb independently ran MiXCR on the reads; one entry per CDR3 protein. Of around 200,000 distinct CDR3 sequences in the sample, over 40% are singletons; the top ten hold about 20%. As regards this clonotype: Its specificity is unknown.

Study observations and caveats: Found in both controls and patients were twenty-nine CD8+ CDR3 sequences.

Whoever was chosen for sequencing had shown CD8+CD57+ cell expansion by flow cytometry. What was sequenced was sorted CD4+, CD8+, or CD8+CD57+ T cells (not recorded which) from PBMCs. This rearrangement joins TRBV10-3 to TRBJ2-7, with 9 bases identical to TRBD1. The receptor comes from a human donor with aplastic anemia. This chain's CDR3 is CAISASGQGSGEQYF. CDR3 nucleotide sequence: TGTGCCATCAGTGCCTCGGGACAGGGATCCGGCGAGCAGTACTTC.